Shown below are 2 T cell receptor beta chains from a single sample sequenced in a study of cytomegalovirus exposure and HLA in healthy donors. Use of 60 Vbeta and 13 Jbeta primers characterized the PCR. Assay: immunoSEQ multiplex PCR; the TCRdb copy retains only in-frame clones and omits some. The table for this sample gives approximately 72,000 clones. The sequencing sample was made of PBMCs. Receptors originate from a man aged 40-49 years in good health and CMV-seronegative.

The chain joins TRBV18 to TRBJ2-3; weak D call: TRBD2 (6 bases). Trimming took 1 base from V and 1 from J, leaving 15 bases between them. The CDR3 spans 17 residues. The germline CDR1 and CDR2 sequences are KGHSH and LQKENI. In DNA form, the CDR3 reads TGTGCCAGCTCACCACTGGTCTACGGGAGTCGCACAGATACGCAGTATTTT. Its protein is CASSPLVYGSRTDTQYF.

The chain carries TRBV4-1 and TRBJ2-7, with D perhaps matching TRBD2 (5 bases). In germline, CDR1 is MGHRA, CDR2 YSYEKL. V lost 4 bases, J lost 5 bases, and 18 bases lay in between. The CDR3 loop spans 15 amino acids. For the CDR3, the DNA is TGCGCCAGCAGCCTGCTTCCGGCTACAGCGGACGAGCAGTACTTC. It is translated as CASSLLPATADEQYF.